This TCR beta chain was identified in a study of identical twins. Germline values: CDR1 GTSNPN, CDR2 SVGIG (reference sequence). The CDR3 runs to 15 residues. V lost 8 bases and J 0 bases, leaving 16 bases between the germline ends. Study-level findings and limits: Weaker excess sharing between twins was seen in beta out-of-frame sequences.

This clonotype occurred a few times. Antigen: not known. Template switching added a universal primer site, and cDNA bore unique molecular identifiers. TCRdb passed the 5' RACE reads through MiXCR, listing each CDR3 protein once. The table lists 350,000 to 400,000 distinct CDR3 sequences, 8.5% to 10% of them singletons. This chain uses TRBV30 with TRBJ2-2; D perhaps matches TRBD2 (5 bases). This clonotype was obtained from a woman in her fifties or sixties in good health. Input material: naive T cells sorted from blood. CDR3 DNA: TGTGCCCGGCGAGTCGGACTCGCGAACACCGGGGAGCTGTTTTTT. This gives the protein CARRVGLANTGELFF.